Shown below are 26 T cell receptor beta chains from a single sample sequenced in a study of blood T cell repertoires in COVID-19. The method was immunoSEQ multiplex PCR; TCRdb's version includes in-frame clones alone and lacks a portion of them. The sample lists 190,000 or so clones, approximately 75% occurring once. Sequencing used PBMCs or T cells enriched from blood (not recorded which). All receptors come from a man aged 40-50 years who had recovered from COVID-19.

The CDR3 coding sequence is TGTGCCAGTAGTATTATAGGACAGGGGGGAGAGACCCAGTACTTC. This translates into CASSIIGQGGETQYF. This chain links TRBV19 with TRBJ2-5; the match to TRBD1 covers 10 bases. Trimming cost V 3 bases and J 4 bases; bases outside gene matches: 5. The CDR3 extends over 15 amino acids. Germline V gene lookup returns CDR1 LNHDA and CDR2 SQIVND (reference sequence).

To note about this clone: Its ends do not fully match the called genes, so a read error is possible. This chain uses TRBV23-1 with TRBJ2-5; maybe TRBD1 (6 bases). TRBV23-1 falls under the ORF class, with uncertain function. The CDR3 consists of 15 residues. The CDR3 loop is CASSESEQGPETQYF. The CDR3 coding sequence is TGCGCCAGCAGTGAATCGGAACAGGGTCCAGAGACCCAGTACTTC.

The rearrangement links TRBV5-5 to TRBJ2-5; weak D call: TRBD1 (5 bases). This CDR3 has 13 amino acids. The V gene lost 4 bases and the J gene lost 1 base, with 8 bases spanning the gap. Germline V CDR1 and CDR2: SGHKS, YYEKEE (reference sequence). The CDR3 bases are TGTGCCAGCAGCCGACAGCCCCAAGAGACCCAGTACTTC. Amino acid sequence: CASSRQPQETQYF.

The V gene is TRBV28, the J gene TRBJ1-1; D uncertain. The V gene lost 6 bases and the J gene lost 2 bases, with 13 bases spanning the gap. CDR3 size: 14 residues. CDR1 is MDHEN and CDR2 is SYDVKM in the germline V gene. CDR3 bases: TGTGCCAGCAGCCTAACCCGGGGTAACACTGAAGCTTTCTTT. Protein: CASSLTRGNTEAFF.

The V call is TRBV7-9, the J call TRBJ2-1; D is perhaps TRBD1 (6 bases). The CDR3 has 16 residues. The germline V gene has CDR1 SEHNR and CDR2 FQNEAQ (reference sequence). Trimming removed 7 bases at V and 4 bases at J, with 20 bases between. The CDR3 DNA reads TGTGCCAGCATCCCCCCAGGGGCCATAGAGTACAATGAGCAGTTCTTC. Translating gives CASIPPGAIEYNEQFF.

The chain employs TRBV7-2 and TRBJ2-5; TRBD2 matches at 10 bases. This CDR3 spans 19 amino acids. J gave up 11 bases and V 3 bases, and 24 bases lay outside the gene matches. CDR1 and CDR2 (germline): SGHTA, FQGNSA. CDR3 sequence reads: CASSFRTSGGPRDPVSQYF. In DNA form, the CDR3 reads TGTGCCAGCAGCTTTCGGACTAGCGGAGGCCCAAGAGACCCAGTTTCGCAGTACTTC.

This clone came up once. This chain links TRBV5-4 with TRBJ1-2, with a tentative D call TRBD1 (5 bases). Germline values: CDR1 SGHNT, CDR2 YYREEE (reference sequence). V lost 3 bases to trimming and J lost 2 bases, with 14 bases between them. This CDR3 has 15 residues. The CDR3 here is CASSSGESSNYGYTF. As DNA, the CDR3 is TGTGCCAGCAGCTCGGGGGAATCATCGAACTATGGCTACACCTTC.

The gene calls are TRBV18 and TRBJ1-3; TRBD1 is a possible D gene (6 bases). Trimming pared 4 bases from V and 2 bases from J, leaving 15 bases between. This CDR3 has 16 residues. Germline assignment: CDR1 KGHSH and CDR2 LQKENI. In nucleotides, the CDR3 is TGTGCCAGCTCACGGGCAGGGGTAGAACCTGGAAACACCATATATTTT. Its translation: CASSRAGVEPGNTIYF.

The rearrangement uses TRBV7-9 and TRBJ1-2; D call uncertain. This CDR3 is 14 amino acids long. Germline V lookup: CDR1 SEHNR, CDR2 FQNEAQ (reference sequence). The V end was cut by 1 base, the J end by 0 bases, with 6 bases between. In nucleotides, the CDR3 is TGTGCCAGCAGCTTAGACAGTCCTAACTATGGCTACACCTTC. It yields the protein CASSLDSPNYGYTF. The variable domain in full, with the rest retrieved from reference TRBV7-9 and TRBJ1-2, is DTGVSQNPRHKITKRGQNVTFRCDPISEHNRLYWYRQTLGQGPEFLTYFQNEAQLEKSRLLSDRFSAERPKGSFSTLEIQRTEQGDSAMYLCASSLDSPNYGYTFGSGTRLTVV.

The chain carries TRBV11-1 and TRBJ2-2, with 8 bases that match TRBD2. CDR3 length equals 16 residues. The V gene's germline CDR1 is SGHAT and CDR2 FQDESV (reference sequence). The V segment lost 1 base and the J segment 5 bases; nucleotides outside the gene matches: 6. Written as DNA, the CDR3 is TGTGCCAGCAGCTTAGTTCCAGCGGGGGTTACCGGGGAGCTGTTTTTT. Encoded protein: CASSLVPAGVTGELFF.

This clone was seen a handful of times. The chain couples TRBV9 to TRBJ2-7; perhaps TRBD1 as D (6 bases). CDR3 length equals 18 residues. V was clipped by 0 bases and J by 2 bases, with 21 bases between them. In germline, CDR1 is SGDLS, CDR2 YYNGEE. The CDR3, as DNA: TGTGCCAGCAGCGTAGGAGGCTTTTTGGACAGTCCTACCTACGAGCAGTACTTC. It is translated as CASSVGGFLDSPTYEQYF.

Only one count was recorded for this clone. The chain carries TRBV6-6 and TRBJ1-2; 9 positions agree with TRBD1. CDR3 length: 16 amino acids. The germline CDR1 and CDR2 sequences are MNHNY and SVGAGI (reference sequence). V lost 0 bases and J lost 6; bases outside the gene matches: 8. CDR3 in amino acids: CASSYSWTGVRDGYTF. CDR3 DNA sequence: TGTGCCAGCAGTTACTCCTGGACAGGGGTGAGGGATGGCTACACCTTC.

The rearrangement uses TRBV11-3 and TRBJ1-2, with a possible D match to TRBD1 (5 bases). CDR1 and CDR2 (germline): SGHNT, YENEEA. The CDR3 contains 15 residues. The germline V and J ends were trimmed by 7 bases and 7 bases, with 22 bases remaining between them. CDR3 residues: CASTYRGSGCCGYTF. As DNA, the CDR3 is TGTGCCAGCACCTATAGGGGTTCAGGGTGTTGTGGCTACACCTTC.

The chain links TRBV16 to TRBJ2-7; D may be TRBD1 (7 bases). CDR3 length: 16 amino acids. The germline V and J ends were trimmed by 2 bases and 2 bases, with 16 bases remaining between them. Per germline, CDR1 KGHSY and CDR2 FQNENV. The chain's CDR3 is CASSQAGQRPPYEQYF. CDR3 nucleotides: TGTGCCAGCAGCCAAGCGGGACAGCGACCTCCCTACGAGCAGTACTTC.

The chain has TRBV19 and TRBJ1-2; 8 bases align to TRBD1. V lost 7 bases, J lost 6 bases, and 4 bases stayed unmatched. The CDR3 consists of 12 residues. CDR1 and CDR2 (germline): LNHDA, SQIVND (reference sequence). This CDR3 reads CASTDRGNGYTF. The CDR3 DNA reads TGTGCCAGTACTGACAGGGGTAATGGCTACACCTTC.

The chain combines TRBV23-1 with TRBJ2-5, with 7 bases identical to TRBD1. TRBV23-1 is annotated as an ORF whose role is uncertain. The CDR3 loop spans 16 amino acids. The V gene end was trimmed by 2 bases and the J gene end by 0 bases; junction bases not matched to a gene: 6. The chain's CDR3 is CASSQLNGTDQETQYF. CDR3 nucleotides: TGCGCCAGCAGTCAACTCAACGGGACAGACCAAGAGACCCAGTACTTC.

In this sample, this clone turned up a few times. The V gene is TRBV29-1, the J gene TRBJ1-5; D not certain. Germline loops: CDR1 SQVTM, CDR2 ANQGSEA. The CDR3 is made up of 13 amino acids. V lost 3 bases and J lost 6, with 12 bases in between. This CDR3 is CSVEEGGGQPQHF. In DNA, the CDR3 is TGCAGCGTTGAGGAGGGAGGAGGTCAGCCCCAGCATTTT.

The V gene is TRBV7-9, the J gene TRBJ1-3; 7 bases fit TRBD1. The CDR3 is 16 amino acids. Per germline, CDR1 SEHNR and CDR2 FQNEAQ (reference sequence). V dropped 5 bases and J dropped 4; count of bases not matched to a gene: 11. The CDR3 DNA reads TGTGCCAGCAGCCATAAACCACCGGGACAGGGAAACACCATATATTTT. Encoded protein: CASSHKPPGQGNTIYF.

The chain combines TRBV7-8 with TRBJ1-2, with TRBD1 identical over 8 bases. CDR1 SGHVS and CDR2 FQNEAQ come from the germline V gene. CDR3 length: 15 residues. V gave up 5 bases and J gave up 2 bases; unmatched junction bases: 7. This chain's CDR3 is CASSEGQGSNYGYTF. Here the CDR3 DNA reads TGTGCCAGCAGCGAAGGACAGGGCTCGAACTATGGCTACACCTTC.

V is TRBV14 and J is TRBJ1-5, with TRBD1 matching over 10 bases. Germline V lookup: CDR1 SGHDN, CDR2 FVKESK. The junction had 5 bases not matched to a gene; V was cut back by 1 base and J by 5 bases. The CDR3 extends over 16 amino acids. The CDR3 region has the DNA TGTGCCAGCAGCCAAGGGTTTGGGACAGGGGATCAGCCCCAGCATTTT. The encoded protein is CASSQGFGTGDQPQHF.

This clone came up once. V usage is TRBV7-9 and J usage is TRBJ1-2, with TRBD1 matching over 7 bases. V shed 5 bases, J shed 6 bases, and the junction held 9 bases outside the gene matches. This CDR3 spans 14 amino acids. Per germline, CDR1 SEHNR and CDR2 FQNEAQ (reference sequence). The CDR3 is CASSLTGVRNGYTF. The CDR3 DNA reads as TGTGCCAGCAGCCTTACAGGGGTTAGGAATGGCTACACCTTC.

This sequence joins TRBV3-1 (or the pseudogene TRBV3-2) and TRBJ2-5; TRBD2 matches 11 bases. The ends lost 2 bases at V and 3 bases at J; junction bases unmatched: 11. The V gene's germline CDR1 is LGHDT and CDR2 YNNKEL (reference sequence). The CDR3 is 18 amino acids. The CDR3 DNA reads TGTGCCAGCAGCCAATGGTTAGCGGGAGGGCCGGGAAAAGAGACCCAGTACTTC. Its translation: CASSQWLAGGPGKETQYF.

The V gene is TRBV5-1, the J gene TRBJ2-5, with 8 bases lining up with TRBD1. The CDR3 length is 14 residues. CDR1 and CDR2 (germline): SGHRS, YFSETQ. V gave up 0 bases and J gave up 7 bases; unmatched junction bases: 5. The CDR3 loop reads CASSLGQGPGTQYF. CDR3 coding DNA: TGCGCCAGCAGCTTGGGACAGGGGCCAGGGACCCAGTACTTC.

As DNA, the CDR3 is TGCGCCAGCAGCTTGGAACAGAATAATTCACCCCTCCACTTT. Amino acid sequence: CASSLEQNNSPLHF. This chain uses TRBV5-1 with TRBJ1-6; D is unresolved. Trimming removed 0 bases at V and 5 bases at J, with 6 bases between. CDR1 is SGHRS, CDR2 YFSETQ, per germline. This CDR3 is 14 amino acids long.

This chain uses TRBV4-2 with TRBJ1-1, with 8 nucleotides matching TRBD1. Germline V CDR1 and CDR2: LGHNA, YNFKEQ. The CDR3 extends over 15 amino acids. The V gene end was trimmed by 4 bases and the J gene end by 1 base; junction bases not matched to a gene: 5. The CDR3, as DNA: TGTGCCAGCAGCCTTGTAGGACAGGGGAACACTGAAGCTTTCTTT. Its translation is CASSLVGQGNTEAFF.

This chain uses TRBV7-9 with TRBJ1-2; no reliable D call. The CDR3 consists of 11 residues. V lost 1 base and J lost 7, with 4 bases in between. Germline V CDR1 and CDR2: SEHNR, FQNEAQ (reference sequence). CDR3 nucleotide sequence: TGTGCCAGCAGCTTAGGGCCTGGCTACACCTTC. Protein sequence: CASSLGPGYTF. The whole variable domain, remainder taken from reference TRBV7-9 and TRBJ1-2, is DTGVSQNPRHKITKRGQNVTFRCDPISEHNRLYWYRQTLGQGPEFLTYFQNEAQLEKSRLLSDRFSAERPKGSFSTLEIQRTEQGDSAMYLCASSLGPGYTFGSGTRLTVV.